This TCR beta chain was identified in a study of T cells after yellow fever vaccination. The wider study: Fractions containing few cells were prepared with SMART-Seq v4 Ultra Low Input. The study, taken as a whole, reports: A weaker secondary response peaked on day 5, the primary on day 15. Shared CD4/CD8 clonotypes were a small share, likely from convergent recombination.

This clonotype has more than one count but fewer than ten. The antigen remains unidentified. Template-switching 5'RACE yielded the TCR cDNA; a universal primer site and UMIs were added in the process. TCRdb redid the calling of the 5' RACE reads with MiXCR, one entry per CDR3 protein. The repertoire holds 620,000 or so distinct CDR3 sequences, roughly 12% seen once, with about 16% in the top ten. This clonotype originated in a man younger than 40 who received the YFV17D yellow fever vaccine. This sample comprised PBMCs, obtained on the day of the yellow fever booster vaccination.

CDR3 in amino acids: CASSLANYRDRENEQFF. The CDR3 nucleotides read TGTGCCAGCAGCTTAGCGAACTACCGGGACAGGGAAAATGAGCAGTTCTTC. The rearrangement uses TRBV7-9 and TRBJ2-1; 9 positions match TRBD1. The CDR3 extends over 17 amino acids. V lost 0 bases and J lost 7; bases outside the gene matches: 10. From germline, CDR1 is SEHNR and CDR2 FQNEAQ (reference sequence).